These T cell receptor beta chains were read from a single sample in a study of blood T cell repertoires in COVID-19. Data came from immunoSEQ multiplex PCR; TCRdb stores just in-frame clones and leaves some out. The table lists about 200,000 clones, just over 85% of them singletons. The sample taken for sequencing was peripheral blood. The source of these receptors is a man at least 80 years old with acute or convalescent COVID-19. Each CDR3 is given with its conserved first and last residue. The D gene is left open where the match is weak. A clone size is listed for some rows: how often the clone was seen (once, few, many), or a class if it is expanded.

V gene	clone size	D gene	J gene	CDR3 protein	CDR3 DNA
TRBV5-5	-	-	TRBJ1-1	CASSLGASPNTEAFF	TGTGCCAGCAGCTTGGGGGCCTCGCCCAACACTGAAGCTTTCTTT
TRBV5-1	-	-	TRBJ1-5	CASSEGVVPNQPQHF	TGCGCCAGCAGCGAAGGGGTTGTCCCCAATCAGCCCCAGCATTTT
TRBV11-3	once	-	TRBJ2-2	CASSLRQSDTGELFF	TGTGCCAGCAGCTTACGCCAGTCCGACACCGGGGAGCTGTTTTTT
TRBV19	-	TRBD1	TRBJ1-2	CASSIGTGTGNHGYTF	TGTGCCAGTAGTATAGGGACCGGGACAGGGAATCATGGCTACACCTTC
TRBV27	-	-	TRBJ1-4	CASRQGMEKLFF	TGTGCCAGCAGACAGGGTATGGAAAAACTGTTTTTT
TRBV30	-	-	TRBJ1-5	CAWSERGSTNQPQHF	TGTGCCTGGAGTGAACGGGGGTCTACCAATCAGCCCCAGCATTTT
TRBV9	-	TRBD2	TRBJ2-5	CASTGSGRAGETQYF	TGTGCCAGCACTGGGAGCGGGAGGGCCGGAGAGACCCAGTACTTC
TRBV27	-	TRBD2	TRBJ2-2	CASRSLAGVNTGELFF	TGTGCCAGCAGATCGCTAGCGGGAGTTAACACCGGGGAGCTGTTTTTT
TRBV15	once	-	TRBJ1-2	CATSKRPGSPDGYTF	TGTGCCACCAGCAAAAGGCCGGGGTCTCCAGATGGCTACACCTTC
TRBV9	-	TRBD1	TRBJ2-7	CASSVGGQSYEQYF	TGTGCCAGCAGCGTAGGGGGACAGTCCTACGAGCAGTACTTC
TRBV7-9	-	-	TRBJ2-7	CASSGGSYEQYF	TGTGCCAGCAGCGGAGGCTCCTACGAGCAGTACTTC
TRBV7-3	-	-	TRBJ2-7	CASSLTAGISYEQYF	TGTGCCAGCAGCTTAACGGCAGGGATCTCCTACGAGCAGTACTTC
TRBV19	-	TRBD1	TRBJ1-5	CASTGTGSNQPQHF	TGTGCCAGCACCGGGACAGGGTCCAATCAGCCCCAGCATTTT
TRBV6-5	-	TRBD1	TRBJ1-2	CASSYIQGNYGYTF	TGTGCCAGCAGTTACATACAGGGGAACTATGGCTACACCTTC
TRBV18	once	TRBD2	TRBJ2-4	CASSPRGGDIQYF	TGTGCCAGCTCACCGCGGGGGGGAGACATTCAGTACTTC
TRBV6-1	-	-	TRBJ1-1	CASSEAQAGGAEAFF	TGTGCCAGCAGTGAAGCACAGGCCGGCGGCGCTGAAGCTTTCTTT
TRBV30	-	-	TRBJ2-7	CAWSVQGYEQYF	TGTGCCTGGAGTGTTCAGGGATACGAGCAGTACTTC
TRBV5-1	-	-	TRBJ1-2	CASSPPPAGVHGYTF	TGCGCCAGCAGCCCTCCCCCGGCAGGGGTTCATGGCTACACCTTC
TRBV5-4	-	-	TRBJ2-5	CASSFPSVQETQYF	TGTGCCAGCAGCTTCCCTTCGGTCCAAGAGACCCAGTACTTC
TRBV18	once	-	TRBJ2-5	CASSPSGGSGKETQYF	TGTGCCAGCTCACCGAGTGGGGGTAGCGGAAAAGAGACCCAGTACTTC
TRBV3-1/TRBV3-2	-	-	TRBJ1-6	CASSETRGANSPLHF	TGTGCCAGCAGCGAGACACGGGGGGCGAATTCACCCCTCCACTTT
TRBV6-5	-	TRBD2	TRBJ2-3	CASSISGTRTDTQYF	TGTGCCAGCAGCATAAGCGGGACTCGTACAGATACGCAGTATTTT
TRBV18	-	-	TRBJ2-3	CASSPSDTQYF	TGTGCCAGCTCACCCTCAGATACGCAGTATTTT
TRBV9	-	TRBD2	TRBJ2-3	CASSVVPSGSTDTQYF	TGTGCCAGCAGCGTAGTGCCTAGCGGGAGCACAGATACGCAGTATTTT
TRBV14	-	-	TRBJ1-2	CASSQVVSYGYTF	TGTGCCAGCAGCCAAGTTGTATCCTATGGCTACACCTTC
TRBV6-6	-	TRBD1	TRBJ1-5	CASSHDRAREPQHF	TGTGCCAGCAGCCATGACAGGGCCCGGGAGCCCCAGCATTTT
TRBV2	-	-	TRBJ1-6	CASSDVVGGTPLHF	TGTGCCAGCAGTGATGTGGTGGGGGGTACACCCCTCCACTTT
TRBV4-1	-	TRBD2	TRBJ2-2	CASSPAVSGRRTGELFF	TGCGCCAGCAGCCCTGCCGTGAGCGGGAGGCGCACCGGGGAGCTGTTTTTT
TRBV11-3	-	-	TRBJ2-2	CASSYFSGKRGELFF	TGTGCCAGCAGCTATTTCTCAGGGAAACGCGGGGAGCTGTTTTTT
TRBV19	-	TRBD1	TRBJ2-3	CASSTLGQGKTDTQYF	TGTGCCAGTAGTACTCTGGGACAGGGTAAGACAGATACGCAGTATTTT
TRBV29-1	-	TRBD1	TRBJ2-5	CSVEEWTGVETQYF	TGCAGCGTTGAAGAGTGGACAGGGGTGGAGACCCAGTACTTC
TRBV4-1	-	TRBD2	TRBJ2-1	CASSQDLAGGLNEQFF	TGCGCCAGCAGCCAAGATCTAGCGGGAGGGCTTAATGAGCAGTTCTTC
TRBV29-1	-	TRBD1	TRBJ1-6	CSVSPWDSGLNSPLHF	TGCAGCGTTTCTCCTTGGGACAGCGGTCTAAATTCACCCCTCCACTTT
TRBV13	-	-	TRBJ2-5	CASSTRLVGETQYF	TGTGCCAGCAGCACCCGACTAGTCGGGGAGACCCAGTACTTC
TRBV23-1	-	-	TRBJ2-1	CASSQSWQETYNEQFF	TGCGCCAGCAGTCAATCGTGGCAGGAAACCTACAATGAGCAGTTCTTC
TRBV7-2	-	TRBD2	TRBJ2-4	CASSLGLAVANIQYF	TGTGCCAGCAGCCTTGGACTAGCGGTGGCGAACATTCAGTACTTC
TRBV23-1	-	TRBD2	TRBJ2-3	CASSQEKVAGSPPDTQYF	TGCGCCAGCAGTCAAGAGAAAGTAGCGGGAAGTCCTCCAGATACGCAGTATTTT
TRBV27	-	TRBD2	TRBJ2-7	CASSLANGGRTRYEQYF	TGTGCCAGCAGTTTAGCCAACGGCGGGAGGACTCGCTACGAGCAGTACTTC
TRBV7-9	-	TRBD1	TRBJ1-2	CASSLTGANKANYGYTF	TGTGCCAGCAGCTTAACAGGGGCGAATAAAGCTAACTATGGCTACACCTTC
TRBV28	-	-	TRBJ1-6	CASSLRVDVSPLHF	TGTGCCAGCAGCCTCAGGGTGGATGTTTCACCCCTCCACTTT
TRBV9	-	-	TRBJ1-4	CASSEGEGREKLFF	TGTGCCAGCAGCGAGGGGGAAGGGCGAGAAAAACTGTTTTTT
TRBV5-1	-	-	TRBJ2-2	CASSQTSGELFF	TGCGCCAGCAGCCAGACTAGTGGGGAGCTGTTTTTT
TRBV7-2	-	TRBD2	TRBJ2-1	CASSGGSLAAYNEQFF	TGTGCCAGCAGCGGAGGGAGCCTAGCGGCCTACAATGAGCAGTTCTTC
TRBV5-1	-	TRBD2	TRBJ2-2	CASSRGGPGTGELFF	TGCGCCAGCAGCCGGGGAGGGCCGGGCACCGGGGAGCTGTTTTTT
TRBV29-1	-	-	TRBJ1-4	CSAAPPGEKLFF	TGCAGCGCCGCGCCACCGGGTGAAAAACTGTTTTTT
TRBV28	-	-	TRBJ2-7	CATSRGAYEQYF	TGTGCCACCAGCAGAGGAGCCTACGAGCAGTACTTC
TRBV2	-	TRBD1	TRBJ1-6	CASSPGQGFYSPLHF	TGTGCCAGCAGCCCCGGACAGGGGTTTTATTCACCCCTCCACTTT
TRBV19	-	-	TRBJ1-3	CASHRTSLSGNTIYF	TGTGCCAGCCACAGGACCTCGCTCTCTGGAAACACCATATATTTT
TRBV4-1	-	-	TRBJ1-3	CASSQEDRSRNTIYF	TGCGCCAGCAGCCAAGAAGACAGATCACGAAACACCATATATTTT